What follows are 28 T cell receptor beta chains derived from one specimen sequenced in a study of shared clonotypes between healthy human individuals. Selected positively for CCR7 and CD45RO-negative, naive CD8 cells excluded terminally differentiated effector memory CD45RA+ cells. Profiling relied on immunoSEQ multiplex PCR, and the TCRdb table lists in-frame clones only, not all of them. The sample has over 800,000 clones, around 92% seen once. The sample taken for sequencing was naive CD8+ T cells sorted from blood. These receptors originate from a man aged 30-40 years in good health.

The rearrangement links TRBV9 to TRBJ2-3, with D perhaps assigned TRBD1 or TRBD2 (5 bases each). V was trimmed by 1 base and J by 2 bases, leaving 11 bases between them. The CDR3 runs to 15 residues. The germline gives CDR1 SGDLS, CDR2 YYNGEE. For the CDR3, the DNA is TGTGCCAGCAGCGTATGGGACCTCTCCACAGATACGCAGTATTTT. Translating gives CASSVWDLSTDTQYF.

V gene TRBV9 combines with J gene TRBJ2-5; 9 nucleotides match TRBD2. Losses at the gene ends were 2 bases for V and 7 bases for J; bases not matched to a gene: 3. The CDR3 length is 13 residues. Germline V gene data show CDR1 as SGDLS and CDR2 as YYNGEE. The CDR3 region is CASSVGSGGTQYF. The CDR3, as DNA: TGTGCCAGCAGCGTGGGTAGCGGGGGGACCCAGTACTTC.

CDR3 nucleotides: TGTGCCAGCAGTGGTCTGACAGGGGCGAACACTGAAGCTTTCTTT. Its protein is CASSGLTGANTEAFF. The rearrangement joins TRBV6-1 to TRBJ1-1, with 8 bases fitting TRBD1. With V trimmed by 4 bases and J by 1 base, 5 bases remained unmatched. The CDR3 loop spans 15 amino acids. The germline V gene has CDR1 MNHNS and CDR2 SASEGT.

The CDR3 DNA reads as TGTGCCAGCAGTAGAGCGGGAGGGCCAAATGAGCAGTTCTTC. It translates to CASSRAGGPNEQFF. The gene calls are TRBV6-1 and TRBJ2-1, with 10 bases identical to TRBD2. Germline V gives CDR1 MNHNS, CDR2 SASEGT. Trimming cost V 5 bases and J 7 bases; bases outside gene matches: 5. CDR3 length: 14 amino acids.

This chain joins TRBV7-9 and TRBJ2-3; D possibly uses TRBD1 or TRBD2 (5 bases each). With 1 base removed from V and 2 bases from J, the gap between germline ends came to 13 bases. Germline loops: CDR1 SEHNR, CDR2 FQNEAQ (reference sequence). This CDR3 comprises 16 residues. CDR3 region: CASSLVGEGVTDTQYF. As DNA, the CDR3 is TGTGCCAGCAGCTTAGTGGGGGAAGGGGTCACAGATACGCAGTATTTT.

Details on this clone: This CDR3 is also generated by other DNA sequences in the sample. The chain carries TRBV27 and TRBJ2-1; D perhaps matches TRBD1 (6 bases). CDR1 and CDR2 (germline): MNHEY, SMNVEV (reference sequence). The CDR3 is made up of 12 amino acids. V was pared by 6 bases and J by 6 bases, with 9 bases between. The CDR3 sequence is CASSLQGNEQFF. CDR3 bases: TGTGCCAGCAGCCTACAGGGCAATGAGCAGTTCTTC.

The chain links TRBV11-2 to TRBJ2-7; 7 bases are shared with TRBD1. The V gene's germline CDR1 is SGHAT and CDR2 FQNNGV. The CDR3 sequence is 15 residues long. V was clipped by 5 bases and J by 2 bases; unmatched bases: 9. The CDR3 DNA sequence: TGTGCCAGCAGCCGGGCGACAGGGAATCCCTACGAGCAGTACTTC. Encoded protein: CASSRATGNPYEQYF.

The rearrangement uses TRBV6-6 and TRBJ2-5, with TRBD1 matching 10 bases. The CDR3 is 14 residues long. Germline V gene sequence: CDR1 MNHNY, CDR2 SVGAGI (reference sequence). With 7 bases clipped from V and 6 bases from J, the junction kept 8 bases outside the gene matches. The CDR3 bases are TGTGCCAGCACACCGGACAGGGGGTCAAAGACCCAGTACTTC. Protein sequence: CASTPDRGSKTQYF.

A note on this clone: One junction end does not reproduce the germline sequence, and a read error may be involved. This chain links TRBV11-2 with TRBJ2-7; D tentatively reads TRBD1 or TRBD2 (5 bases each). This CDR3 spans 11 amino acids. Germline V lookup: CDR1 SGHAT, CDR2 FQNNGV. CDR3 in DNA: TGTGCCAGCAGCTTAGGGGACCGACAAATCTTC. It is translated as CASSLGDRQIF.

V is TRBV29-1 and J is TRBJ2-7; 8 bases match TRBD1. V lost 4 bases to trimming and J lost 6 bases; unmatched junction nucleotides: 11. This CDR3 has 14 residues. Germline lookup yields CDR1 SQVTM and CDR2 ANQGSEA. The CDR3 protein is CSVVFSDREAEQYF. As DNA, the CDR3 is TGCAGCGTTGTCTTCTCGGACAGGGAAGCCGAGCAGTACTTC.

V usage is TRBV11-3 and J usage is TRBJ2-5; 9 bases are shared with TRBD1. Trimming took 5 bases from V and 4 from J; bases not matched to a gene: 5. The CDR3 covers 14 residues. Per germline, CDR1 SGHNT and CDR2 YENEEA. Here the CDR3 DNA reads TGTGCCAGCAGCCAACGGACAGGGGTAGAGACCCAGTACTTC. Translating gives CASSQRTGVETQYF.

This sequence joins TRBV25-1 and TRBJ1-1; 7 bases map to TRBD1. In germline, CDR1 is MGHDK, CDR2 SYGVNS. The J segment lost 7 bases and the V segment lost 6 bases, leaving 5 bases of the junction unmatched. CDR3 length: 12 residues. This CDR3 reads CASRRGQGEAFF. The CDR3, as DNA: TGTGCCAGCAGAAGGGGGCAGGGTGAAGCTTTCTTT. Drawing the rest from reference TRBV25-1 and TRBJ1-1, the complete variable domain is EADIYQTPRYLVIGTGKKITLECSQTMGHDKMYWYQQDPGMELHLIHYSYGVNSTEKGDLSSESTVSRIRTEHFPLTLESARPSHTSQYLCASRRGQGEAFFGQGTRLTVV.

Worth noting for this clone: Other DNA sequences within the sample encode an identical CDR3. DNA of the CDR3: TGTGCCAGCAGTTTTTCCGGGTCCTCCTACGAGCAGTACTTC. Translating it yields CASSFSGSSYEQYF. This chain links TRBV27 with TRBJ2-7; D is uncertain. This CDR3 comprises 14 residues. Looked up from germline, CDR1 is MNHEY and CDR2 is SMNVEV (reference sequence). Trimming cost V 3 bases and J 0 bases, with 9 bases left between them.

The chain is built from TRBV14 and TRBJ2-5; no clear D. The CDR3 contains 12 residues. The germline V gene encodes CDR1 SGHDN and CDR2 FVKESK. V was cut by 4 bases and J by 5 bases, with 8 bases left in between. The CDR3 DNA sequence: TGTGCCAGCAGCCCCCCAAGTGAGACCCAGTACTTC. It specifies CASSPPSETQYF.

This sequence joins TRBV28 and TRBJ1-2, with 8 bases lining up with TRBD1. The CDR3 loop spans 15 amino acids. Germline trimming cut 4 bases from V and 8 bases from J; bases unmatched to any gene: 12. Germline values: CDR1 MDHEN, CDR2 SYDVKM. DNA of the CDR3: TGTGCCAGCAGTTACAGGACAGGGACTCTAGGAGGCTACACCTTC. The encoded protein is CASSYRTGTLGGYTF.

This clone appeared a single time. The genes are TRBV9 and TRBJ2-2; 9 positions agree with TRBD2. V was clipped by 3 bases and J by 1 base; unmatched bases: 4. The CDR3 extends over 16 amino acids. Germline CDR1 is SGDLS and CDR2 is YYNGEE. CDR3 sequence: CASSALAGVNTGELFF. CDR3 in DNA: TGTGCCAGCAGCGCATTAGCGGGAGTGAACACCGGGGAGCTGTTTTTT.

The sample holds a few counts of this clone. The J gene is TRBJ2-2, the V gene TRBV10-1; 14 nucleotides align to TRBD2. The CDR3 has 15 residues. V shed 6 bases and J 5 bases; nucleotides not matched to a gene: 2. Germline V gene lookup returns CDR1 WNHNN and CDR2 SYGVQD (reference sequence). This CDR3 is CASRGTSGRTGELFF. In DNA, the CDR3 is TGCGCCAGCAGAGGGACTAGCGGGAGAACCGGGGAGCTGTTTTTT.

Note on this clone: Other DNA sequences in this sample translate to the same CDR3. This sequence joins TRBV4-1 and TRBJ2-7; D is unresolved. Germline V gives CDR1 MGHRA, CDR2 YSYEKL. CDR3 length: 12 amino acids. V was shortened by 1 base and J by 4 bases, with 5 bases between the two germline ends. The CDR3 DNA is TGCGCCAGCAGCCAAGGGGGTTACGAGCAGTACTTC. Its translation is CASSQGGYEQYF.

The J gene is TRBJ2-5, the V gene TRBV30; tentatively, D is TRBD1 or TRBD2 (5 bases each). V lost 1 base, J lost 1 base, and 13 bases lay in between. The CDR3 length is 15 residues. Germline CDR1 is GTSNPN and CDR2 is SVGIG (reference sequence). CDR3 region: CAWSGVGDPQETQYF. The CDR3 DNA sequence: TGTGCCTGGAGTGGGGTGGGGGACCCCCAAGAGACCCAGTACTTC. Complete variable domain (other parts from reference TRBV30 and TRBJ2-5): SQTIHQWPATLVQPVGSPLSLECTVEGTSNPNLYWYRQAAGRGLQLLFYSVGIGQISSEVPQNLSASRPQDRQFILSSKKLLLSDSGFYLCAWSGVGDPQETQYFGPGTRLLVL.

The chain joins TRBV5-1 to TRBJ2-7; no reliable D call. This CDR3 has 15 amino acids. Germline V gene sequence: CDR1 SGHRS, CDR2 YFSETQ. V was cut by 1 base and J by 9 bases, with 20 bases left in between. CDR3 in amino acids: CASSLYVSGDPGQYF. The CDR3 region has the DNA TGCGCCAGCAGCTTGTATGTCTCAGGAGACCCAGGGCAGTACTTC.

The chain has TRBV7-2 and TRBJ2-7; D call uncertain. V was cut by 0 bases and J by 7 bases, with 10 bases left in between. The CDR3 covers 13 residues. Per germline, CDR1 SGHTA and CDR2 FQGNSA. The CDR3 DNA follows: TGTGCCAGCAGCTTAGCTGGGCTGTGGGAGCAGTACTTC. Its protein product is CASSLAGLWEQYF.

In regard to this clone: Other DNA sequences in this sample translate to the same CDR3. The chain joins TRBV11-2 to TRBJ2-7; 7 bases map to TRBD1. Germline V CDR1 and CDR2: SGHAT, FQNNGV. This CDR3 has 13 amino acids. The V and J ends lost 3 bases and 2 bases, in that order; junction bases with no gene match: 1. Here the CDR3 DNA reads TGTGCCAGCAGCTTCGGACAGGCCTACGAGCAGTACTTC. Translating it yields CASSFGQAYEQYF.

The V gene is TRBV7-6, the J gene TRBJ2-7, with 7 bases matching TRBD2. Germline V gene lookup returns CDR1 SGHVS and CDR2 FNYEAQ. The trim removed 1 base at V and 3 bases at J, leaving 6 bases unmatched. The CDR3 length is 15 residues. The CDR3 DNA is TGTGCCAGCAGCTTAGAGGCGGGAGTAGTCTACGAGCAGTACTTC. Translating it yields CASSLEAGVVYEQYF.

The V gene is TRBV7-9, the J gene TRBJ2-7, with 7 positions matching TRBD2. The CDR3 runs 16 residues. Trimming cost V 5 bases and J 6 bases; bases outside gene matches: 16. In germline, CDR1 is SEHNR, CDR2 FQNEAQ (reference sequence). The CDR3 here is CASSPRTSPPLREQYF. The CDR3, as DNA: TGTGCCAGCAGCCCTAGGACTAGTCCCCCTTTGCGCGAGCAGTACTTC.

This chain connects TRBV18 to TRBJ2-1; 7 bases align to TRBD1. The junction had 5 bases not matched to a gene; V was cut back by 6 bases and J by 3 bases. Germline values: CDR1 KGHSH, CDR2 LQKENI. The CDR3 runs to 14 residues. The CDR3 protein is CASSGTADYNEQFF. In DNA form, the CDR3 reads TGTGCCAGCTCGGGGACAGCGGACTACAATGAGCAGTTCTTC.

This chain links TRBV7-6 with TRBJ2-1; 9 positions match TRBD2. The CDR3 has 19 amino acids. Germline values: CDR1 SGHVS, CDR2 FNYEAQ. V was pared by 3 bases and J by 2 bases, with 14 bases of the junction left unmatched. CDR3 nucleotides: TGTGCCAGCAGCTTCAGGGGCGGACTAGCGCGTGAACCCTACAATGAGCAGTTCTTC. It is translated as CASSFRGGLAREPYNEQFF.

V and J are TRBV4-3 and TRBJ2-7, with 10 bases lining up with TRBD1. The V gene's germline CDR1 is LGHNA and CDR2 YSLEER. This CDR3 spans 14 amino acids. V shed 4 bases and J 2 bases; nucleotides not matched to a gene: 2. The CDR3 sequence is CASSLDRGTYEQYF. The CDR3 coding sequence is TGCGCCAGCAGCCTGGACAGGGGGACCTACGAGCAGTACTTC.

The rearrangement links TRBV7-9 to TRBJ2-7; 14 bases match TRBD2. Germline CDR1 and CDR2: SEHNR and FQNEAQ (reference sequence). J was trimmed by 3 bases and V by 5 bases; bases with no gene match: 9. The CDR3 totals 17 residues. The CDR3 sequence: CASSQRLAGGLVYEQYF. CDR3 coding DNA: TGTGCCAGCAGCCAACGACTAGCGGGAGGGCTTGTCTACGAGCAGTACTTC.